The rows below give T cell receptor beta chains drawn from one sample of a study of cytomegalovirus exposure and HLA in healthy donors. The table came from immunoSEQ multiplex PCR; TCRdb's copy has only in-frame clones and leaves some out. The table records 150,000 to 200,000 clones, over 60% of them present only once. The material sequenced was PBMCs. These receptor sequences come from a man aged 45 to 65 in good health and CMV-seropositive. Each CDR3 is given with its conserved first and last residue. D genes are given only for firm matches. A clone size is listed for some rows: how often the clone was seen (once, few, many), or a class if it is expanded.

length: 13; V: TRBV4-2; D: -; J: TRBJ1-1; size: few; DNA: TGTGCCAGCAGCTTGGTCGGGGAGGAGGTAGCTTTCTTT; CDR3: CASSLVGEEVAFF
length: 18; V: TRBV13; D: TRBD2; J: TRBJ2-3; size: -; DNA: TGTGCCAGCAGCTTTAGAGTTAGCGGGGGAGCGAGCACAGATACGCAGTATTTT; CDR3: CASSFRVSGGASTDTQYF
length: 15; V: TRBV19; D: TRBD2; J: TRBJ2-7; size: -; DNA: TGTGCCAGTAGTATACACGGGGGGAGTAGCTACGAGCAGTACTTC; CDR3: CASSIHGGSSYEQYF
length: 17; V: TRBV28; D: TRBD1; J: TRBJ1-2; size: -; DNA: TGTGCCAGCAGTTTAGGATCGGGACAGGGGTATCGGGATGGCTACACCTTC; CDR3: CASSLGSGQGYRDGYTF
length: 12; V: TRBV28; D: -; J: TRBJ1-1; size: -; DNA: TGTGCCGGGGGCACGACGAACACTGAAGCTTTCTTT; CDR3: CAGGTTNTEAFF
length: 13; V: TRBV7-2; D: -; J: TRBJ1-1; size: few; DNA: TGTGCCAGCAGCTTAGATAGCCACACTGAAGCTTTCTTT; CDR3: CASSLDSHTEAFF
length: 15; V: TRBV6-5; D: TRBD1; J: TRBJ1-4; size: few; DNA: TGTGCCAGCAGTTACTACAGGGGGGATAATGAAAAACTGTTTTTT; CDR3: CASSYYRGDNEKLFF
length: 15; V: TRBV5-1; D: -; J: TRBJ1-6; size: -; DNA: TGCGCCAGCAGCCCCGGGACTGCCTATAATTCACCCCTCCACTTT; CDR3: CASSPGTAYNSPLHF
length: 17; V: TRBV5-6; D: TRBD2; J: TRBJ2-1; size: -; DNA: TGTGCCAGCAGCTTCCACCCCCTAGCGGGGGCCCCCAATGAGCAGTTCTTC; CDR3: CASSFHPLAGAPNEQFF
length: 16; V: TRBV6-1; D: TRBD1; J: TRBJ1-2; size: -; DNA: TGTGCCAGCAGTGAATATGTGACAGGGGCTAACTATGGCTACACCTTC; CDR3: CASSEYVTGANYGYTF
length: 12; V: TRBV13; D: -; J: TRBJ1-1; size: -; DNA: TGTGCCAGCAGCTCCGGACAGCTTGAAGCTTTCTTT; CDR3: CASSSGQLEAFF
length: 15; V: TRBV7-2; D: -; J: TRBJ2-7; size: -; DNA: TGTGCCAGCAGCTTAGGGACATCTACCTCCTACGAGCAGTACTTC; CDR3: CASSLGTSTSYEQYF
length: 15; V: TRBV7-2; D: -; J: TRBJ2-7; size: -; DNA: TGTGCCAGCAGCGTCAGCGCCCCAGGGGAGTACGAGCAGTACTTC; CDR3: CASSVSAPGEYEQYF
length: 15; V: TRBV5-5; D: -; J: TRBJ1-4; size: -; DNA: TGTGCCAGCAGGCTTGATGCAGCAACTAATGAAAAACTGTTTTTT; CDR3: CASRLDAATNEKLFF
length: 15; V: TRBV10-3; D: TRBD1; J: TRBJ1-2; size: -; DNA: TGTGCCATCAGTGAGTCCGGGGACAGGGACTATGGCTACACCTTC; CDR3: CAISESGDRDYGYTF
length: 14; V: TRBV28; D: TRBD1; J: TRBJ2-7; size: -; DNA: TGTGCCAGCAATGAGGGGACAGGGCAGTACGAGCAGTACTTC; CDR3: CASNEGTGQYEQYF
length: 14; V: TRBV10-3; D: -; J: TRBJ1-2; size: few; DNA: TGTGCCATCAGTGAAGATGACAGGCCCTATGGCTACACCTTC; CDR3: CAISEDDRPYGYTF
length: 16; V: TRBV28; D: TRBD1; J: TRBJ1-1; size: -; DNA: TGTGCCAGCAGTTTGGGCGGACAGGGTTGGGCCACTGAAGCTTTCTTT; CDR3: CASSLGGQGWATEAFF
length: 17; V: TRBV25-1; D: -; J: TRBJ1-2; size: -; DNA: TGTGCCAGCAGTGAGCAGACAGGCGTGGGAGCTAACTATGGCTACACCTTC; CDR3: CASSEQTGVGANYGYTF
length: 15; V: TRBV7-8; D: -; J: TRBJ1-3; size: -; DNA: TGTGCCAGCAGTTTAACAGGGTTCTCTGGAAACACCATATATTTT; CDR3: CASSLTGFSGNTIYF
length: 17; V: TRBV5-8; D: TRBD1; J: TRBJ1-1; size: -; DNA: TGTGCCAGCAGCTTGGGGGACCCCGGGACAGACAACACTGAAGCTTTCTTT; CDR3: CASSLGDPGTDNTEAFF
length: 16; V: TRBV4-1; D: -; J: TRBJ1-6; size: -; DNA: TGCGCCAGCAGCCAAGTGATAGGGGACAATAATTCACCCCTCCACTTT; CDR3: CASSQVIGDNNSPLHF
length: 12; V: TRBV18; D: -; J: TRBJ1-1; size: -; DNA: TGTGCCAGCTCACCGTCCACAGAACAAGCTTTCTTT; CDR3: CASSPSTEQAFF
length: 17; V: TRBV27; D: -; J: TRBJ1-4; size: -; DNA: TGTGCCAGCAGTTTATATGGGTGGGGCCCAACTAATGAAAAACTGTTTTTT; CDR3: CASSLYGWGPTNEKLFF
length: 13; V: TRBV6-1; D: -; J: TRBJ1-1; size: few; DNA: TGTGCCAGCAGTGTAAGGGAGACCACTGAAGCTTTCTTT; CDR3: CASSVRETTEAFF
length: 12; V: TRBV7-6; D: -; J: TRBJ1-2; size: -; DNA: TGTGCCAGCAGCTTAGACTGGGGCGGCTACACCTTC; CDR3: CASSLDWGGYTF
length: 14; V: TRBV7-2; D: TRBD1; J: TRBJ1-1; size: -; DNA: TGTGCCAGCAGCTTAACCAGGGGGCAGACTGAAGCTTTCTTT; CDR3: CASSLTRGQTEAFF
length: 11; V: TRBV20-1; D: -; J: TRBJ1-1; size: few; DNA: TGCAAACCCTCCCTAAACACTGAAGCTTTCTTT; CDR3: CKPSLNTEAFF